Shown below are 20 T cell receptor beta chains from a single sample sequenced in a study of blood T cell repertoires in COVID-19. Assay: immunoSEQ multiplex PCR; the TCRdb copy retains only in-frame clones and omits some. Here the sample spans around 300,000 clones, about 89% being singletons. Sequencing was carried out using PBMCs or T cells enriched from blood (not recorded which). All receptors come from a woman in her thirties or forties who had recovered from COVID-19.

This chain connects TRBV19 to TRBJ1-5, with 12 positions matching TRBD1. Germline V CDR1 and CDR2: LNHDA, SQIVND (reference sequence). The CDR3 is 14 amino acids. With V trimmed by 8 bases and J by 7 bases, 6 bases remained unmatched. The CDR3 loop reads CASGDRGLGQPQHF. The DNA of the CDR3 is TGTGCCAGTGGGGACAGGGGGCTAGGGCAGCCCCAGCATTTT.

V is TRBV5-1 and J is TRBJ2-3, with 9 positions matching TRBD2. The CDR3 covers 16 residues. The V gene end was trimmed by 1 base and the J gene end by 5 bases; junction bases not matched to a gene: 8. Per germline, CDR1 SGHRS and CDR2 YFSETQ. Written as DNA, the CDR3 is TGCGCCAGCAGCTTGTTTGGCGGGGGGGCCTTAGATACGCAGTATTTT. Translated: CASSLFGGGALDTQYF.

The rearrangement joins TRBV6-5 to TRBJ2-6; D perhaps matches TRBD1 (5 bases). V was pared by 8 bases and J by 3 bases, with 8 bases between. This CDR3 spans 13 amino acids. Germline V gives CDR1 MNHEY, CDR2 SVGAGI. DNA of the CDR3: TGTGCCAGCTGGACAAATGGGGCCAACGTCCTGACTTTC. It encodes CASWTNGANVLTF.

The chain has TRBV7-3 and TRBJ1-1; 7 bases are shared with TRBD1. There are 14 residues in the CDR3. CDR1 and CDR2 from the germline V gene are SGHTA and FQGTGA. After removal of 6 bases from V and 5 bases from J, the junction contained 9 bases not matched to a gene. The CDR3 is CASSPGGVETEAFF. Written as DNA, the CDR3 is TGTGCCAGCAGTCCAGGGGGAGTAGAGACTGAAGCTTTCTTT.

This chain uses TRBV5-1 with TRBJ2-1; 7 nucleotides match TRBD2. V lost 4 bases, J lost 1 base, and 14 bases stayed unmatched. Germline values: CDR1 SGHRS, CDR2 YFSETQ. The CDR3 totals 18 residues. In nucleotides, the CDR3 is TGCGCCAGCAGCCCTAGCGGTGGAGGGGCGGGTTCCTACAATGAGCAGTTCTTC. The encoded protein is CASSPSGGGAGSYNEQFF.

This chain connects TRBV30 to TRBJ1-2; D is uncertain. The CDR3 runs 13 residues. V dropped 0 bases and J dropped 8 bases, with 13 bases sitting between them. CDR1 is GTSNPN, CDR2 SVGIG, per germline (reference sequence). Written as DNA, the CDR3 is TGTGCCTGGAGTGTACTTTTTATGATAGGCTACACCTTC. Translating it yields CAWSVLFMIGYTF.

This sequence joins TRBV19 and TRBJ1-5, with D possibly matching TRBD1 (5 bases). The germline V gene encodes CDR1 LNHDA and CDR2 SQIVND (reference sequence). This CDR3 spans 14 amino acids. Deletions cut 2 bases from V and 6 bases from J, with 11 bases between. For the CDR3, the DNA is TGTGCCAGTAGTATAAAGGGCCAGGGTCAGCCCCAGCATTTT. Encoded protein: CASSIKGQGQPQHF.

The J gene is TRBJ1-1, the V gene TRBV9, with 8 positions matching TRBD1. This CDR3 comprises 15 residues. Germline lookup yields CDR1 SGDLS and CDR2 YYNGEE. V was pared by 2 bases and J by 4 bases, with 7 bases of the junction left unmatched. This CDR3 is CASSVTGGKSTEAFF. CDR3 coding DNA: TGTGCCAGCAGCGTTACAGGGGGAAAGAGCACTGAAGCTTTCTTT.

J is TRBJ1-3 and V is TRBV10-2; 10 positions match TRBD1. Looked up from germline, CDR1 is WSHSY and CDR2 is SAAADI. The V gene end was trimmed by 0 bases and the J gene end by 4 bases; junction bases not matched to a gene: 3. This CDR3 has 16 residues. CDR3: CASSESGQGLGNTIYF. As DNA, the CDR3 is TGCGCCAGCAGTGAGTCGGGACAGGGGTTAGGAAACACCATATATTTT.

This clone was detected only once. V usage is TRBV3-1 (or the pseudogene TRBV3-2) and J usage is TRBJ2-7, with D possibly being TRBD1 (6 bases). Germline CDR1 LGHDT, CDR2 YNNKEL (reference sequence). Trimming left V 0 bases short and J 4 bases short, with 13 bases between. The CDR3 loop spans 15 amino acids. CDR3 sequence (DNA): TGTGCCAGCAGCCAAGATGGATACAGGGTATACGAGCAGTACTTC. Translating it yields CASSQDGYRVYEQYF.

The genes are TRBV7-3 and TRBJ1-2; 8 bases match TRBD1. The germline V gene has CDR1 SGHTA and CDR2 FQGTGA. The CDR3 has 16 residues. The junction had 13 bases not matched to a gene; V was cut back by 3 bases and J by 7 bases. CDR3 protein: CASSFPARQGAGGYTF. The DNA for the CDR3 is TGTGCCAGCAGCTTCCCCGCCCGGCAGGGGGCAGGTGGCTACACCTTC.

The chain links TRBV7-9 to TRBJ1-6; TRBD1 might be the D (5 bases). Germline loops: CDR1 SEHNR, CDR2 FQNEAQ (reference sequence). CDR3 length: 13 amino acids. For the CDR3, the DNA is TGTGCTTCTCTTTTAGCCGCGGAGGGGACCCTCCACTTT. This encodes CASLLAAEGTLHF.

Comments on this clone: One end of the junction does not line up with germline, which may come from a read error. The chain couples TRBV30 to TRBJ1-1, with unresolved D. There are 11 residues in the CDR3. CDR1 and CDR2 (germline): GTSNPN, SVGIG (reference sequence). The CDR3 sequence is CAWSGNAEAFF. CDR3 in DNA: TGTGCCTGGAGCGGGAACGCTGAAGCTTTCTTT.

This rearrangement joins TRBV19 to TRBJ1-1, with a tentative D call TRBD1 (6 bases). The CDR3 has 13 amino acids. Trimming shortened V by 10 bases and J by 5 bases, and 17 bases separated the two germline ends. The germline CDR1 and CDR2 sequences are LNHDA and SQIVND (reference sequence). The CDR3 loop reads CATKGQGGTEAFF. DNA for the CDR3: TGTGCCACTAAAGGACAAGGGGGAACTGAAGCTTTCTTT. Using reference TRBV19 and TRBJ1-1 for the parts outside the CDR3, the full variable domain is DGGITQSPKYLFRKEGQNVTLSCEQNLNHDAMYWYRQDPGQGLRLIYYSQIVNDFQKGDIAEGYSVSREKKESFPLTVTSAQKNPTAFYLCATKGQGGTEAFFGQGTRLTVV.

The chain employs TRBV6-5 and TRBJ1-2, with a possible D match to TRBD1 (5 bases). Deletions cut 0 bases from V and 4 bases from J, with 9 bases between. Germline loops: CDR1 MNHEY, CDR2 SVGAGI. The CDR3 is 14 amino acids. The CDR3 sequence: CASSYSGGTYGYTF. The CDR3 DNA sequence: TGTGCCAGCAGTTACTCTGGCGGGACCTATGGCTACACCTTC.

The chain's CDR3 is CATSLGYSQEQYF. In DNA, the CDR3 is TGTGCCACCAGCTTGGGCTATTCCCAAGAGCAGTACTTC. V usage is TRBV15 and J usage is TRBJ2-7; no firm D call. The CDR3 runs to 13 residues. The germline V and J ends were trimmed by 5 bases and 7 bases, with 15 bases remaining between them. CDR1 and CDR2 (germline): LNHNV, YYDKDF (reference sequence). Combining the CDR3 with reference TRBV15 and TRBJ2-7 gives the whole variable domain DAMVIQNPRYQVTQFGKPVTLSCSQTLNHNVMYWYQQKSSQAPKLLFHYYDKDFNNEADTPDNFQSRRPNTSFCFLDIRSPGLGDTAMYLCATSLGYSQEQYFGPGTRLTVT.

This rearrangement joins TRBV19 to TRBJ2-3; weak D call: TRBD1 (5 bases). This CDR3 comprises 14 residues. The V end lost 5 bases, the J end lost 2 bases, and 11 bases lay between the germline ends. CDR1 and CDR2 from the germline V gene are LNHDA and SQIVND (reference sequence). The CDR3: CASSVQGPTDTQYF. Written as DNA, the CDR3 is TGTGCCAGTAGTGTGCAGGGTCCCACAGATACGCAGTATTTT.

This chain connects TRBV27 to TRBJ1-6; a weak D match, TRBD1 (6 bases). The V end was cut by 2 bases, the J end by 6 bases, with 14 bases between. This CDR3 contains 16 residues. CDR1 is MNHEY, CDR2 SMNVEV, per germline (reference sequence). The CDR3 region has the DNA TGTGCCAGCAGTTTACGGACGGGGGGCCGTAATTCACCCCTCCACTTT. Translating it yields CASSLRTGGRNSPLHF.

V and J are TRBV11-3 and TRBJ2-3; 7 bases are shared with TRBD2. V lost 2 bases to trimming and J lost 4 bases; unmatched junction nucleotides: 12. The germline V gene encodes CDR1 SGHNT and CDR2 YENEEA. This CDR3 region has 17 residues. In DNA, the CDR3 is TGTGCCAGCAGCTTAACGGATCGGGCGGGAGTGCCAGATACGCAGTATTTT. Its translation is CASSLTDRAGVPDTQYF.

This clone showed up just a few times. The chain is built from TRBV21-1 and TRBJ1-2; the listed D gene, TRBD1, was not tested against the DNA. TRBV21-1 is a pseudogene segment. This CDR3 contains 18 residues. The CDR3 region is CASSSNFYDRGKLYGYTF. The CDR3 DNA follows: TGTGCCAGCAGCAGCAACTTTTATGACAGGGGGAAACTCTATGGCTACACCTTC.